A selection of T cell receptor beta chains follows, all from one sample in a study of blood T cell repertoires in COVID-19. Data came from immunoSEQ multiplex PCR; TCRdb stores just in-frame clones and leaves some out. The sample yields approximately 97,000 clones, 70% to 90% seen once. Sequenced material: peripheral blood. These receptor sequences come from a man aged 45-60 years with active or convalescent COVID-19. CDR3s include the opening cysteine and the closing phenylalanine or tryptophan. Each record gives: V gene, clone size, J gene, CDR3 protein. Clone size appears in some rows only: once, few, many, or a class for an expanded clone.

TRBV18,-,TRBJ2-3,CASSTTDGLRTDTQYF
TRBV6-4,-,TRBJ1-5,CASSETGGFQPQHF
TRBV3-1/TRBV3-2,-,TRBJ2-2,CASSHPGQGNTGELFF
TRBV27,-,TRBJ1-1,CASSWKSRGTEAFF
TRBV5-1,once,TRBJ2-3,CASSWPLAGGLSWTDTQYF
TRBV6-6,-,TRBJ1-2,CASSGGGDYTF
TRBV28,-,TRBJ1-2,CASLWGQGAWDGYTF
TRBV12-3/TRBV12-4,-,TRBJ1-4,CASTWDREKLFF
TRBV10-2,-,TRBJ1-3,CASGTGQGNTIYF
TRBV28,-,TRBJ2-1,CASSLNPTGSYNEQFF
TRBV3-1/TRBV3-2,-,TRBJ2-5,CASSHSERGGGETQYF
TRBV5-4,-,TRBJ2-3,CASNFGGDRGTDTQYF
TRBV13,-,TRBJ1-1,CASSLGRPATEAFF
TRBV12-3/TRBV12-4,-,TRBJ2-1,CASSPTSGYEQFF
TRBV28,-,TRBJ2-7,CASSPSTGQDF
TRBV28,-,TRBJ1-2,CASSLLSGPYGYTF
TRBV7-2,few,TRBJ2-7,CASSLGPEGRAYEQYF
TRBV21-1,-,TRBJ2-1,CASSIQTSGGADEQFF
TRBV5-6,-,TRBJ1-6,CASSLGQGVSSPLHF
TRBV5-6,-,TRBJ2-5,CASSSTSGGFETQYF
TRBV2,-,TRBJ2-4,CASSDQGYPKNIQYF
TRBV20-1,-,TRBJ2-1,CSASRPQGWDEQFF
TRBV5-4,-,TRBJ2-3,CASSPTPTSFQGDTQYF
TRBV4-3,-,TRBJ2-1,CASSHGQGRFNEQFF
TRBV5-1,-,TRBJ2-2,CASSLGTSGPGELFF
TRBV7-2,-,TRBJ1-3,CASSLTGGGNTIYF
TRBV7-2,few,TRBJ1-1,CASSYDGGVKTEAFF
TRBV29-1,-,TRBJ1-3,CSVLTPLGDTIYF
TRBV5-6,-,TRBJ1-2,CASSRNRVGYTF
TRBV11-3,-,TRBJ1-1,CASSLGPTLEAFF